Below are 2 T cell receptor beta chains sequenced from a single sample in a study of cytomegalovirus exposure and HLA in healthy donors. The primer mix had 60 Vbeta and 13 Jbeta primers. Sequencing was performed with immunoSEQ multiplex PCR; in TCRdb, only in-frame clones are kept and a portion is missing. The sample consists of 150,000 to 200,000 clones, 75% to 85% of them appearing once. Sample: PBMCs. The receptors derive from a boy aged 10-17 years in good health and CMV-seronegative.

This clone was counted ten times or more. The chain has TRBV11-2 and TRBJ1-2; the D gene is possibly TRBD1 (5 bases). The CDR3 spans 14 residues. V lost 5 bases and J lost 4, with 14 bases in between. Looked up from germline, CDR1 is SGHAT and CDR2 is FQNNGV. The DNA for the CDR3 is TGTGCCAGCAGCCCACAAACAGGAACCTATGGCTACACCTTC. Encoded protein: CASSPQTGTYGYTF. Filled out from reference TRBV11-2 and TRBJ1-2, the complete variable domain reads EAGVAQSPRYKIIEKRQSVAFWCNPISGHATLYWYQQILGQGPKLLIQFQNNGVVDDSQLPKDRFSAERLKGVDSTLKIQPAKLEDSAVYLCASSPQTGTYGYTFGSGTRLTVV.

The rearrangement links TRBV11-3 to TRBJ1-1; no definite D call. The germline gives CDR1 SGHNT, CDR2 YENEEA. Trimming shortened V by 2 bases and J by 3 bases, and 16 bases separated the two germline ends. This CDR3 is 16 amino acids long. CDR3 amino acids: CASSLTGRAGDTEAFF. CDR3 DNA: TGTGCCAGCAGCTTAACGGGGAGAGCTGGGGACACTGAAGCTTTCTTT. The full variable domain, rest sourced from reference TRBV11-3 and TRBJ1-1, is EAGVVQSPRYKIIEKKQPVAFWCNPISGHNTLYWYLQNLGQGPELLIRYENEEAVDDSQLPKDRFSAERLKGVDSTLKIQPAELGDSAVYLCASSLTGRAGDTEAFFGQGTRLTVV.